The 3 T cell receptor beta chains given below trace back to one sample, sequenced in a study of blood T cells in healthy people across ages. PCR was performed a second time for about 7 to 12 cycles using a sample-barcoded 5' primer and a J-beta primer mix. TCRdb independently ran MiXCR on the 5' RACE reads; one entry per CDR3 protein. The data hold around 1,000,000 distinct CDR3 sequences, with roughly a quarter observed a single time. These records were also assigned to another study, of T cells of mothers and their children.

The specimen was blood. The receptor source for this set is a girl aged 2-15 years in good health.

Only a few counts were recorded for this clonotype. The chain carries TRBV28 and TRBJ1-3; D not certain. CDR1 MDHEN and CDR2 SYDVKM come from the germline V gene. V shed 2 bases and J shed 4 bases, with 15 bases lying between them. CDR3 length equals 16 residues. The CDR3, as DNA: TGTGCCAGCAGTTTAATATTTGGTAGCCAAGGAAACACCATATATTTT. This codes for CASSLIFGSQGNTIYF.

This clonotype was seen ten or more times. The chain uses TRBV2 and TRBJ1-5, with D tentatively TRBD1 (5 bases). The germline gives CDR1 SNHLY, CDR2 FYNNEI. V lost 1 base and J 4 bases, leaving 11 bases between the germline ends. This CDR3 contains 15 residues. The CDR3 DNA reads as TGTGCCAGCAGTGAAGGGCAGGGTGGGAATCAGCCCCAGCATTTT. It translates to CASSEGQGGNQPQHF.

This clonotype turned up a few times. The V gene is TRBV27, the J gene TRBJ2-5; D gene unclear. TRBJ2-1 explains the end of the DNA better; the J call may be wrong. Germline V lookup: CDR1 MNHEY, CDR2 SMNVEV (reference sequence). CDR3 length equals 14 residues. The CDR3 is CASSFLGRSNEQFF. The CDR3 DNA follows: TGTGCCAGCAGTTTTTTGGGTCGGAGCAATGAGCAGTTCTTC.